These T cell receptor beta chains were read from a single sample in a study of control samples from healthy donors and cancer patients. TCRdb's copy holds only in-frame clones and misses some; the assay was immunoSEQ multiplex PCR. This table has under 130,000 clones, around 89% appearing once. What was sequenced was PBMCs. These receptors were taken from a man aged 55 to 70 with lung cancer. The CDR3 runs from the conserved cysteine through the conserved F or W. D genes are given only for firm matches. The listing skips clone size in some rows; elsewhere it reads once, few, many or a size class.

clone_size	v_call	d_call	j_call	cdr3_nt	cdr3_aa
NA	TRBV3-1/TRBV3-2	NA	TRBJ2-3	TGTGCCAGCAGCCACCCACGGACTACCCGCACAGATACGCAGTATTTT	CASSHPRTTRTDTQYF
NA	TRBV10-1	TRBD2	TRBJ2-1	TGCGCCAGCAGGCCGGGACTAAAAGCTGACAATGAGCAGTTCTTC	CASRPGLKADNEQFF
once	TRBV6-5	TRBD1	TRBJ1-5	TGTGCCAGCAGGACAGGGGCGTCCAATCAGCCCCAGCATTTT	CASRTGASNQPQHF
NA	TRBV9	TRBD1	TRBJ1-1	TGTGCCAGCAGCGTAGAGGGGGCTGGAACTGAAGCTTTCTTT	CASSVEGAGTEAFF
NA	TRBV28	TRBD1	TRBJ1-6	TGTGCCAGCAGTCCAACTGGACAGGGGTTGGTCTCACCCCTCCACTTT	CASSPTGQGLVSPLHF
NA	TRBV18	TRBD1	TRBJ1-1	TGTGCCAGCTCACGACGGACAGGGCCGGAAACTGAAGCTTTCTTT	CASSRRTGPETEAFF
once	TRBV9	TRBD2	TRBJ2-1	TGTGCCAGCAGCGTAGGCCTAAACCTAGCGGCTATCTACAATGAGCAGTTCTTC	CASSVGLNLAAIYNEQFF
NA	TRBV20-1	TRBD2	TRBJ2-3	TGCAGTGCTAGTGCGGGTTTTAAGCGGGGAGGAGATACGCAGTATTTT	CSASAGFKRGGDTQYF
NA	TRBV5-6	TRBD1	TRBJ1-2	TGTGCCAGCAGCGATGGACAGGGGGGATATTATGGCTACACCTTC	CASSDGQGGYYGYTF
NA	TRBV7-3	TRBD1	TRBJ1-2	TGTGCCAGCAGGGGCACAGGGGGCAGCTACACCTTC	CASRGTGGSYTF
NA	TRBV7-2	TRBD2	TRBJ2-5	TGTGCCAGCAGCTCCATAGCGGGGGGGCCGGAGACCCAGTACTTC	CASSSIAGGPETQYF
NA	TRBV10-1	TRBD1	TRBJ2-3	TGCGCCAGCAGTTTGACAGGGGGCCCAACAGATACGCAGTATTTT	CASSLTGGPTDTQYF
NA	TRBV6-5	NA	TRBJ2-3	TGTGCCAGCAGTTTATCCCGGGGGCCCACAGATACGCAGTATTTT	CASSLSRGPTDTQYF
NA	TRBV5-1	NA	TRBJ1-2	TGCGCCAGCAGCTTGGACGGGCAGGGTGGTGGCTACACCTTC	CASSLDGQGGGYTF
NA	TRBV19	TRBD1	TRBJ2-1	TGTGCCAGTTCCCGGAGTGACAGGGGGCACTACAATGAGCAGTTCTTC	CASSRSDRGHYNEQFF
NA	TRBV10-1	TRBD1	TRBJ1-5	TGCGCCAGCAGCGGGGACAGGGATCAGCCCCAGCATTTT	CASSGDRDQPQHF
NA	TRBV25-1	NA	TRBJ1-6	TGTGCCAGCAGTTCGGGAGACAGCGCTAATTCACCCCTCCACTTT	CASSSGDSANSPLHF
once	TRBV3-1/TRBV3-2	TRBD1	TRBJ2-7	TGTGCCAGCAGCCAGGCCGGGACAGGCTACGAGCAGTACTTC	CASSQAGTGYEQYF
once	TRBV2	TRBD1	TRBJ1-6	TGTGCCAGCAGTGACCCGGGACAGGGAGGGAATTCACCCCTCCACTTT	CASSDPGQGGNSPLHF
NA	TRBV25-1	NA	TRBJ1-2	TGTGCCAGCAGTGAACCCTTGGGAAACTATGGCTACACCTTC	CASSEPLGNYGYTF